This entry is about one TCR beta chain. This sample was taken from a study of T cell changes during pregnancy in multiple sclerosis. Sequencing was performed with immunoSEQ multiplex PCR; in TCRdb, only in-frame clones are kept and a portion is missing. The table has under 55,000 clones, 90% to 95% seen once; the top ten hold 10%. Sample: CD8+ T cells from peripheral blood mononuclear cells, taken after pregnancy. The clonotype comes from a female donor with multiple sclerosis, enrolled in a pregnancy study.

CDR3 protein: CASSETGGPYEQFF. Written as DNA, the CDR3 is TGTGCCAGCAGTGAGACGGGGGGGCCTTATGAGCAGTTCTTC. The chain has TRBV2 and TRBJ2-1, with 8 bases lining up with TRBD2. Germline lookup yields CDR1 SNHLY and CDR2 FYNNEI. Losses at the gene ends were 3 bases for V and 8 bases for J; bases not matched to a gene: 6. CDR3 length: 14 residues.